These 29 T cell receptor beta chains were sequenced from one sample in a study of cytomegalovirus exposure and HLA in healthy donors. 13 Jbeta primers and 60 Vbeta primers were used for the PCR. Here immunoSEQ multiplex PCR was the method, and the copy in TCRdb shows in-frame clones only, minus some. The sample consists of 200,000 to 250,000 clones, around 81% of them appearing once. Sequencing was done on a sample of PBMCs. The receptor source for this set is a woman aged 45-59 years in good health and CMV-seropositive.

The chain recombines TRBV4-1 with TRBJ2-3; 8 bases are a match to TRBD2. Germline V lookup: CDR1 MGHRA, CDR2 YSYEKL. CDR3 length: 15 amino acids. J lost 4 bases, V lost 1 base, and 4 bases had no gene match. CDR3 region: CASSQAGGEADTQYF. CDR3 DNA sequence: TGCGCCAGCAGCCAAGCCGGGGGGGAGGCAGATACGCAGTATTTT.

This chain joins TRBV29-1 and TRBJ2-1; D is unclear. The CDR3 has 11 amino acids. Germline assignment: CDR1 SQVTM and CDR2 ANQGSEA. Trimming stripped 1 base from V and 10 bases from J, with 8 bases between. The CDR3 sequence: CSVEVLGEQFF. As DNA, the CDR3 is TGCAGCGTTGAAGTTCTCGGGGAGCAGTTCTTC.

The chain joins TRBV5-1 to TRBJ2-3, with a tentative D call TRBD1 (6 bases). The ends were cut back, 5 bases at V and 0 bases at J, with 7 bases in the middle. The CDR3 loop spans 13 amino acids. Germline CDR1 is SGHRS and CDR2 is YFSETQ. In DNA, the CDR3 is TGCGCCAGCAGGCAGGGGAGCACAGATACGCAGTATTTT. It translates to CASRQGSTDTQYF. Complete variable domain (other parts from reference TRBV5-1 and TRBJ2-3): KAGVTQTPRYLIKTRGQQVTLSCSPISGHRSVSWYQQTPGQGLQFLFEYFSETQRNKGNFPGRFSGRQFSNSRSEMNVSTLELGDSALYLCASRQGSTDTQYFGPGTRLTVL.

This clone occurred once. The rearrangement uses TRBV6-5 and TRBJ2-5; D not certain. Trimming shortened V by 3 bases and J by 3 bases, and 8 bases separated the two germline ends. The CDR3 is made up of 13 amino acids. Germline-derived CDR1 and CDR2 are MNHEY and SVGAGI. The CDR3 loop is CASSYVGEETQYF. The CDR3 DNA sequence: TGTGCCAGCAGTTATGTCGGTGAAGAGACCCAGTACTTC.

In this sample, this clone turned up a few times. The CDR3 nucleotides are TGCAGCTACTCGGGAGGGCAGGGGGCTGAAGCTTTCTTT. Its protein is CSYSGGQGAEAFF. The V call is TRBV29-1, the J call TRBJ1-1; 7 nucleotides match TRBD1. Germline trimming cut 8 bases from V and 6 bases from J; bases unmatched to any gene: 12. CDR1 is SQVTM, CDR2 ANQGSEA, per germline. This CDR3 region has 13 residues.

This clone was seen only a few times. CDR3 coding DNA: TGTGCCAGCAGCCCCCGACTAGGGGGCGAGACGGAAAAACTGTTTTTT. Translating gives CASSPRLGGETEKLFF. The chain is built from TRBV25-1 and TRBJ1-4, with TRBD1 matching 7 bases. The CDR3 totals 16 residues. CDR1 and CDR2 (germline): MGHDK, SYGVNS. V lost 6 bases to trimming and J lost 8 bases; unmatched junction nucleotides: 15.

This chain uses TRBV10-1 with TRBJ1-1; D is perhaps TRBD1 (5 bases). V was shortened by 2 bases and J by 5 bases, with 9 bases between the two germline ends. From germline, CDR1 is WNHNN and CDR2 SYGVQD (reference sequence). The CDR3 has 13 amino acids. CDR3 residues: CASSEMEGTEAFF. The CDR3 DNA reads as TGCGCCAGCAGTGAGATGGAGGGGACTGAAGCTTTCTTT.

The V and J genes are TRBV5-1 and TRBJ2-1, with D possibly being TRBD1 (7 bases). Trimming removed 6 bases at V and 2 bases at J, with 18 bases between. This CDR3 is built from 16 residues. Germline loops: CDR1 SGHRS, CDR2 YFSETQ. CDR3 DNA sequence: TGCGCCAGCACCCCCGAGGAGGGGGCGACCTACAATGAGCAGTTCTTC. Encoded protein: CASTPEEGATYNEQFF.

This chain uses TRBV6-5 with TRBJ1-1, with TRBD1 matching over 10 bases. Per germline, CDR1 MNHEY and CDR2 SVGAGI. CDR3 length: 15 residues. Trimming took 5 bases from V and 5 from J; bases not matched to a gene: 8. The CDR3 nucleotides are TGTGCCAGCAGTAAACCGGGACAGGGGAGGACTGAAGCTTTCTTT. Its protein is CASSKPGQGRTEAFF.

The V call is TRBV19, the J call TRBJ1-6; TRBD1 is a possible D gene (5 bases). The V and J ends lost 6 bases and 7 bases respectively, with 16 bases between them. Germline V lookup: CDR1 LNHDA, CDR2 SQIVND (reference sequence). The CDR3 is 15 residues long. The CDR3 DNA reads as TGTGCCAGTAGAGATCAGGGTCCATCGAATTCACCCCTCCACTTT. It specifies CASRDQGPSNSPLHF. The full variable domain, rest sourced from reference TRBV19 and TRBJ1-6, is DGGITQSPKYLFRKEGQNVTLSCEQNLNHDAMYWYRQDPGQGLRLIYYSQIVNDFQKGDIAEGYSVSREKKESFPLTVTSAQKNPTAFYLCASRDQGPSNSPLHFGNGTRLTVT.

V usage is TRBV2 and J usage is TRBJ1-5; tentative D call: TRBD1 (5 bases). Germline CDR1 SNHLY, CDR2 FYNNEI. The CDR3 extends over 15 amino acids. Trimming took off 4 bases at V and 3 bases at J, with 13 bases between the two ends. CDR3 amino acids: CASSAGRTPNQPQHF. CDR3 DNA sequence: TGTGCCAGCAGTGCGGGGAGGACACCCAATCAGCCCCAGCATTTT.

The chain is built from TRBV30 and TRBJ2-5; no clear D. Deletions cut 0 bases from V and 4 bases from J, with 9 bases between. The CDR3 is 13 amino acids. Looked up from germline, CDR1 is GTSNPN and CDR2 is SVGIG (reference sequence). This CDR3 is CAWSVLSRETQYF. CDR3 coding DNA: TGTGCCTGGAGTGTACTGAGTAGAGAGACCCAGTACTTC.

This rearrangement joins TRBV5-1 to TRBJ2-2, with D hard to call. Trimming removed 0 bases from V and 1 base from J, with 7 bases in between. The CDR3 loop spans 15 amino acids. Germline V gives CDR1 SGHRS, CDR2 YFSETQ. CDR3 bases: TGCGCCAGCAGCTTGGACGTCAGGAACACCGGGGAGCTGTTTTTT. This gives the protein CASSLDVRNTGELFF. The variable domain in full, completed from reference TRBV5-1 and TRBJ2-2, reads KAGVTQTPRYLIKTRGQQVTLSCSPISGHRSVSWYQQTPGQGLQFLFEYFSETQRNKGNFPGRFSGRQFSNSRSEMNVSTLELGDSALYLCASSLDVRNTGELFFGEGSRLTVL.

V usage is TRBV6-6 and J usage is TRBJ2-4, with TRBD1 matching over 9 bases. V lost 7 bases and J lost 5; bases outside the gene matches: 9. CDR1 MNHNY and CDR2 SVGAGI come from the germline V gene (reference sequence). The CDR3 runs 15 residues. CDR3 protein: CASIRDRDRQNIQYF. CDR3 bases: TGTGCCAGCATTCGGGACAGGGACCGCCAAAACATTCAGTACTTC.

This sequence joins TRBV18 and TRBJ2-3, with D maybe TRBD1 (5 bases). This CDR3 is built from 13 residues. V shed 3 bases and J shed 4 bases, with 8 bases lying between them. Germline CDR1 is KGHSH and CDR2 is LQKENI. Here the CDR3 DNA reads TGTGCCAGCTCACCGGCAGGGTCAGATACGCAGTATTTT. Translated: CASSPAGSDTQYF.

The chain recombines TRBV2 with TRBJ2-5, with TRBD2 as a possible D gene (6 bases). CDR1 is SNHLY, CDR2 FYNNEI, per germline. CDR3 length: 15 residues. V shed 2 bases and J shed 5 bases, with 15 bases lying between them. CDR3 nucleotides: TGTGCCAGCAGTGAAAACACGAGCGGGCAGGAGACCCAGTACTTC. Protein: CASSENTSGQETQYF.

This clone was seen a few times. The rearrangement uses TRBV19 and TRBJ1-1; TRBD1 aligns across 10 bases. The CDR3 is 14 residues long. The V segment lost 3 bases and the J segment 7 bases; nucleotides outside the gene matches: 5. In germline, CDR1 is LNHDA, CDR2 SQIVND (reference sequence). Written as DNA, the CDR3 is TGTGCCAGTAGTATTAGACAGGGGGCTGGTGAAGCTTTCTTT. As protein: CASSIRQGAGEAFF.

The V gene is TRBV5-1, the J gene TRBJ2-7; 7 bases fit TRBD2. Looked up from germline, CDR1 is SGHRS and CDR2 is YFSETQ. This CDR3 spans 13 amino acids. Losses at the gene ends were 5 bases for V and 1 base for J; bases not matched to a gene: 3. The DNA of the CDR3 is TGCGCCAGCAGACGGGGGGATTCCTACGAGCAGTACTTC. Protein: CASRRGDSYEQYF.

This CDR3 is CASSEAILEVDRTEAFF. The CDR3 region has the DNA TGTGCCAGCAGTGAAGCGATCTTGGAAGTTGACAGGACTGAAGCTTTCTTT. The chain links TRBV6-1 to TRBJ1-1; tentatively, D is TRBD1 (6 bases). V lost 0 bases and J 5 bases, leaving 19 bases between the germline ends. The CDR3 length is 17 residues. Per the germline V gene, CDR1 is MNHNS and CDR2 is SASEGT.

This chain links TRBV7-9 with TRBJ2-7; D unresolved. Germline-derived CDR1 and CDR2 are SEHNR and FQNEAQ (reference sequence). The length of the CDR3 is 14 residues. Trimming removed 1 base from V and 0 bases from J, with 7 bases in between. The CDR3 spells CASSLGPYSYEQYF. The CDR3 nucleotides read TGTGCCAGCAGCTTAGGTCCCTACTCCTACGAGCAGTACTTC.

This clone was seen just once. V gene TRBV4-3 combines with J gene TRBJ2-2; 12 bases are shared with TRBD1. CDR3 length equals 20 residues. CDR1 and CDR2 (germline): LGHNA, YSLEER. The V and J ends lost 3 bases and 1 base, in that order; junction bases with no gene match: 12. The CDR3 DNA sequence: TGCGCCAGCAGCCAGACGGCGGGACAGGGGGCCGTACGGAACACCGGGGAGCTGTTTTTT. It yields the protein CASSQTAGQGAVRNTGELFF.

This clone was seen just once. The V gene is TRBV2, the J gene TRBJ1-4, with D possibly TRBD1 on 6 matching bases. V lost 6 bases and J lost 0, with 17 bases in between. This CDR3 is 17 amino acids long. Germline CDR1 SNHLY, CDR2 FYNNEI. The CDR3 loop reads CASRIGQTAATNEKLFF. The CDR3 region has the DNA TGTGCCAGCAGGATCGGACAGACCGCTGCAACTAATGAAAAACTGTTTTTT.

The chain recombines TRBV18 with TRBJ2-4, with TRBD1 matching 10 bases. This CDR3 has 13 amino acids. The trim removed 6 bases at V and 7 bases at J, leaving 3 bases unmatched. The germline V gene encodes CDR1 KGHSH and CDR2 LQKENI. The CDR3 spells CASSPGQGNIQYF. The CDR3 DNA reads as TGTGCCAGCTCGCCGGGACAGGGGAACATTCAGTACTTC.

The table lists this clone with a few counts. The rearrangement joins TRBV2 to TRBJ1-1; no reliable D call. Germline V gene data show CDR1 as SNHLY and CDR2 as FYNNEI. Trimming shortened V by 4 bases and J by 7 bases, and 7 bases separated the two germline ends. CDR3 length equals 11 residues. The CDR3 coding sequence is TGTGCCAGCAGTGGCGGTTTTGAAGCTTTCTTT. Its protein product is CASSGGFEAFF.

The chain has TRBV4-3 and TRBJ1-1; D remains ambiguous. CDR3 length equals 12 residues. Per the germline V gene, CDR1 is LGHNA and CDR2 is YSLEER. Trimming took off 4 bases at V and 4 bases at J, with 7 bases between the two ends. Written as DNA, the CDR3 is TGCGCCAGCAGCCGGGCGGGCACTGAAGCTTTCTTT. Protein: CASSRAGTEAFF.

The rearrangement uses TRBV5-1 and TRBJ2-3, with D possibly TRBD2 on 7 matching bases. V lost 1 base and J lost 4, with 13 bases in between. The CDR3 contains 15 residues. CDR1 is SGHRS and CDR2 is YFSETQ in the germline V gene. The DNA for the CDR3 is TGCGCCAGCAGCTTGACGGGGGGCGAGGCAGATACGCAGTATTTT. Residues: CASSLTGGEADTQYF.

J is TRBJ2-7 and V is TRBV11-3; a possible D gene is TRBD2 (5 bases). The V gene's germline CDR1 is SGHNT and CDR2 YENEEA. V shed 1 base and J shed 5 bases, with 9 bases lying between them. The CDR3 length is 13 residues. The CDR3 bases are TGTGCCAGCAGCTTAGGAGGGAGAGACGAGCAGTACTTC. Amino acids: CASSLGGRDEQYF.

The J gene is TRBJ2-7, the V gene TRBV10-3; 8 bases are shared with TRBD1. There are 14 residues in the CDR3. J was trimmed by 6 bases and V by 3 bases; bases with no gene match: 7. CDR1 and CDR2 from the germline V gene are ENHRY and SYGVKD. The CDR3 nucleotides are TGTGCCATCAGTGACTGGAGGACAGGGCCCGAGCAGTACTTC. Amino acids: CAISDWRTGPEQYF.

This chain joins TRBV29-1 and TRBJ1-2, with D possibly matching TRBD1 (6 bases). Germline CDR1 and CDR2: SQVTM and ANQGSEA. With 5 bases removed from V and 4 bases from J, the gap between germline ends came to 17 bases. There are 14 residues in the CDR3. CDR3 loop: CSVRGDTELYGYTF. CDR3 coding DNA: TGCAGCGTTCGGGGGGACACAGAGCTCTATGGCTACACCTTC.